The 25 T cell receptor beta chains below all came from one sample that was sequenced in a study of blood T cell repertoires in COVID-19 (dated by TCRdb to the early 2020s). The library was built by means of the immunoSEQ multiplex PCR assay. The immuneACCESS repertoire file appears here via TCRdb, limited to in-frame rearrangements. These files lack a portion of the clones; in checked studies, under half of the deficit traces to unresolved V genes, and the cause of the others is not known. A total of some 68,000 clones appear in this sample, less than 90% of them only once. About 4.3% of the sample goes to the ten largest clones. Sequenced input: peripheral blood. These receptors all stem from a man aged 50 to 60 with active COVID-19.

The V gene is TRBV28, the J gene TRBJ2-7, with 7 nucleotides matching TRBD2. This CDR3 is built from 15 residues. J was trimmed by 4 bases and V by 6 bases; bases with no gene match: 12. Germline CDR1 is MDHEN and CDR2 is SYDVKM. CDR3 sequence: CASRASGLAVYEQYF. The DNA of the CDR3 is TGTGCCAGCAGGGCTTCGGGGCTAGCGGTTTACGAGCAGTACTTC.

The table lists this clone with a count of one. This sequence joins TRBV7-8 and TRBJ2-7, with D perhaps matching TRBD2 (6 bases). V was shortened by 5 bases and J by 7 bases, with 21 bases between the two germline ends. Germline values: CDR1 SGHVS, CDR2 FQNEAQ. This CDR3 comprises 15 residues. CDR3 in amino acids: CASSPAGGVTTEQYF. CDR3 DNA sequence: TGTGCCAGCAGCCCAGCTGGCGGGGTCACTACAGAGCAGTACTTC.

The chain uses TRBV28 and TRBJ1-1; 7 nucleotides match TRBD1. Germline loops: CDR1 MDHEN, CDR2 SYDVKM. Losses at the gene ends were 4 bases for V and 5 bases for J; bases not matched to a gene: 4. The CDR3 length is 13 residues. Written as DNA, the CDR3 is TGTGCCAGCAGTTCGACAGGGCGGACTGAAGCTTTCTTT. Translating it yields CASSSTGRTEAFF.

The rearrangement links TRBV9 to TRBJ2-7, with D possibly being TRBD2 (7 bases). V was trimmed by 3 bases and J by 5 bases, leaving 24 bases between them. Germline V gene sequence: CDR1 SGDLS, CDR2 YYNGEE. This CDR3 region has 17 residues. The CDR3, as DNA: TGTGCCAGCAGCGGGACTCACGGGGGGCTTAGCCCCAACGAGCAGTACTTC. It specifies CASSGTHGGLSPNEQYF.

This chain joins TRBV4-2 and TRBJ2-7, with 9 nucleotides matching TRBD2. This CDR3 contains 16 residues. From germline, CDR1 is LGHNA and CDR2 YNFKEQ. V lost 4 bases, J lost 2 bases, and 9 bases stayed unmatched. In DNA form, the CDR3 reads TGTGCCAGCAGCCCGGGGGGTAGCGGGGGTCCCTACGAGCAGTACTTC. Translating gives CASSPGGSGGPYEQYF.

The chain links TRBV29-1 to TRBJ2-1; TRBD2 is a possible D gene (5 bases). The V gene lost 3 bases and the J gene lost 6 bases, with 6 bases spanning the gap. This CDR3 is 11 amino acids long. Germline CDR1 is SQVTM and CDR2 is ANQGSEA. CDR3 nucleotides: TGCAGCGTTGATCGGGGCAATGAGCAGTTCTTC. This translates into CSVDRGNEQFF.

The genes are TRBV7-2 and TRBJ1-6; 12 bases agree with TRBD1. The CDR3 runs 14 residues. V shed 7 bases and J 8 bases; nucleotides not matched to a gene: 3. The germline gives CDR1 SGHTA, CDR2 FQGNSA. CDR3 region: CASTGTGGYSPLHF. Written as DNA, the CDR3 is TGTGCCAGCACCGGGACAGGGGGCTATTCACCCCTCCACTTT.

The V gene is TRBV14, the J gene TRBJ1-1; D is possibly TRBD1 (6 bases). Trimming took 5 bases from V and 9 from J, leaving 10 bases between them. CDR3 length equals 11 residues. CDR1 is SGHDN and CDR2 is FVKESK in the germline V gene. CDR3 DNA: TGTGCCAGCAGCGAACAGGGAAAAGCTTTCTTT. Residues: CASSEQGKAFF.

The chain carries TRBV12-5 and TRBJ2-1; 7 bases align to TRBD2. J lost 6 bases, V lost 6 bases, and 11 bases had no gene match. Germline assignment: CDR1 LGHNT and CDR2 FRNRAP. The CDR3 extends over 15 amino acids. Written as DNA, the CDR3 is TGTGCTAGTGGGACTAGTGGCGGGAGTAGCAATGAGCAGTTCTTC. Protein: CASGTSGGSSNEQFF.

CDR3 bases: TGTGCCGGGGGACAGGGGATGAACACTGAAGCTTTCTTT. It encodes CAGGQGMNTEAFF. The chain has TRBV6-1 and TRBJ1-1; 10 bases fit TRBD1. The CDR3 totals 13 residues. CDR1 and CDR2 from the germline V gene are MNHNS and SASEGT. The trim removed 11 bases at V and 0 bases at J, leaving 3 bases unmatched.

V gene TRBV6-6 combines with J gene TRBJ2-7; unclear D gene. The CDR3 covers 12 residues. Trimming took off 4 bases at V and 6 bases at J, with 10 bases between the two ends. The germline V gene has CDR1 MNHNY and CDR2 SVGAGI (reference sequence). The CDR3 sequence: CASSLLSSEQYF. The CDR3 DNA sequence: TGTGCCAGCAGTTTACTTAGCTCCGAGCAGTACTTC.

CDR3 coding DNA: TGCGCCAGCAGCCAAGATTGGGCTTTGCAAGAGACCCAGTACTTC. This gives the protein CASSQDWALQETQYF. V and J are TRBV4-3 and TRBJ2-5; D uncertain. Trimming cost V 0 bases and J 2 bases, with 10 bases left between them. The CDR3 runs 15 residues. The germline CDR1 and CDR2 sequences are LGHNA and YSLEER.

J is TRBJ2-1 and V is TRBV27; tentative D call: TRBD2 (6 bases). Per germline, CDR1 MNHEY and CDR2 SMNVEV (reference sequence). This CDR3 is built from 15 residues. Between the trimmed V and J ends, which lost 2 bases and 7 bases, there was a span of 15 bases. CDR3 nucleotides: TGTGCCAGCAGTTTAAGGCGGGAAAGGGGAAATGAGCAGTTCTTC. Residues: CASSLRRERGNEQFF.

J is TRBJ2-4 and V is TRBV6-2 or TRBV6-3, with 10 bases that match TRBD1. The length of the CDR3 is 14 residues. Germline V gene lookup returns CDR1 MNHEY and CDR2 SVGEGT. The J segment lost 6 bases and the V segment lost 5 bases, leaving 4 bases of the junction unmatched. The CDR3 DNA follows: TGTGCCAGCAGTGACCGGGACAGGGGAAACATTCAGTACTTC. This gives the protein CASSDRDRGNIQYF.

The J gene is TRBJ1-3, the V gene TRBV9; TRBD1 aligns across 10 bases. The CDR3 consists of 16 residues. Per the germline V gene, CDR1 is SGDLS and CDR2 is YYNGEE. V shed 2 bases, J shed 4 bases, and the junction held 6 bases outside the gene matches. The CDR3 loop reads CASSVEDRGLGNTIYF. Here the CDR3 DNA reads TGTGCCAGCAGCGTGGAAGACAGGGGGCTAGGAAACACCATATATTTT.

This clone was seen only a few times. V is TRBV20-1 and J is TRBJ2-5; D gene unclear. The CDR3 runs 10 residues. Trimming took off 4 bases at V and 5 bases at J, with 5 bases between the two ends. The germline gives CDR1 DFQATT, CDR2 SNEGSKA (reference sequence). DNA for the CDR3: TGCAGTGCTACCGAGGAGACCCAGTACTTC. It codes for CSATEETQYF.

The table lists this clone with a few counts. The rearrangement joins TRBV5-1 to TRBJ2-7; D is perhaps TRBD1 (5 bases). The CDR3 is made up of 13 amino acids. V lost 5 bases to trimming and J lost 6 bases, with 15 bases between them. Per germline, CDR1 SGHRS and CDR2 YFSETQ. CDR3 DNA: TGCGCCAGCAGTTTCCAAGGGGATGGCGAGCAGTACTTC. Encoded protein: CASSFQGDGEQYF.

The chain employs TRBV7-9 and TRBJ2-2, with a possible D match to TRBD1 (6 bases). CDR1 is SEHNR and CDR2 is FQNEAQ in the germline V gene (reference sequence). The CDR3 is 15 residues long. V gave up 2 bases and J gave up 4 bases, with 11 bases separating them. CDR3 coding DNA: TGTGCCAGCAGCTTAACAGGGCAGATCACCGGGGAGCTGTTTTTT. Translating gives CASSLTGQITGELFF.

This rearrangement joins TRBV7-2 to TRBJ2-7; TRBD2 might be the D (7 bases). The CDR3 extends over 13 amino acids. V was trimmed by 5 bases and J by 3 bases, leaving 11 bases between them. The germline V gene has CDR1 SGHTA and CDR2 FQGNSA. The CDR3 region has the DNA TGTGCCAGCAGCCGGGGGGCGGACTACGAGCAGTACTTC. Translation gives CASSRGADYEQYF. The full variable domain, with the rest looked up from reference TRBV7-2 and TRBJ2-7, is GAGVSQSPSNKVTEKGKDVELRCDPISGHTALYWYRQSLGQGLEFLIYFQGNSAPDKSGLPSDRFSAERTGGSVSTLTIQRTQQEDSAVYLCASSRGADYEQYFGPGTRLTVT.

The chain joins TRBV4-2 to TRBJ1-1; D is possibly TRBD1 (6 bases). Germline CDR1 is LGHNA and CDR2 is YNFKEQ. Deletions cut 4 bases from V and 4 bases from J, with 16 bases between. This CDR3 has 15 residues. The CDR3: CASSLDYRVGTEAFF. CDR3 in DNA: TGTGCCAGCAGCCTCGATTACAGGGTTGGCACTGAAGCTTTCTTT.

This chain connects TRBV10-1 to TRBJ1-5; 9 nucleotides line up with TRBD1. The CDR3 spans 15 residues. With 6 bases clipped from V and 6 bases from J, the junction kept 9 bases outside the gene matches. The V gene's germline CDR1 is WNHNN and CDR2 SYGVQD (reference sequence). CDR3 nucleotide sequence: TGCGCCAGCAGACCCGGGACAGGGCAAAGTCAGCCCCAGCATTTT. Its translation is CASRPGTGQSQPQHF.

The chain combines TRBV5-6 with TRBJ1-3, with 7 nucleotides matching TRBD1. Germline-derived CDR1 and CDR2 are SGHDT and YYEEEE. J lost 4 bases, V lost 4 bases, and 5 bases had no gene match. This CDR3 spans 14 amino acids. DNA of the CDR3: TGTGCCAGCAGCCTCCGGACAGGCGGAAACACCATATATTTT. Translation: CASSLRTGGNTIYF.

The chain couples TRBV3-1 (or the pseudogene TRBV3-2) to TRBJ1-3; weak D call: TRBD1 (5 bases). In germline, CDR1 is LGHDT, CDR2 YNNKEL (reference sequence). CDR3 length equals 16 residues. V dropped 2 bases and J dropped 4 bases, with 15 bases sitting between them. As DNA, the CDR3 is TGTGCCAGCAGCCAAAAAGACAGAACTCTCGGAAACACCATATATTTT. Residues: CASSQKDRTLGNTIYF.

The chain uses TRBV3-1 (or the pseudogene TRBV3-2) and TRBJ1-2; tentative D call: TRBD1 (6 bases). The germline CDR1 and CDR2 sequences are LGHDT and YNNKEL (reference sequence). This CDR3 comprises 15 residues. V shed 0 bases and J shed 4 bases, with 12 bases lying between them. As DNA, the CDR3 is TGTGCCAGCAGCCAAGACACAGGGTTCCTCTATGGCTACACCTTC. Protein product: CASSQDTGFLYGYTF.

Comments on this clone: The junction and the germline gene differ at one end; a read error may be behind it. This chain uses TRBV6-2 or TRBV6-3 with TRBJ2-5; 7 bases map to TRBD1. The germline V gene encodes CDR1 MNHEY and CDR2 SVGEGT. The CDR3 length is 14 residues. CDR3 in DNA: TGTGCCAGCAGTTTTGGGGGACAGCAAGGGACCCAGTACTTC. Protein product: CASSFGGQQGTQYF.